The rows below give T cell receptor beta chains drawn from one sample of a study of CXCR3-negative and CXCR3-positive naive CD8 T cells. Following a re-call of the 5' RACE reads, TCRdb has one entry per CDR3 protein and lacks DNA. This repertoire comprises about 130,000 distinct CDR3 sequences; its ten largest clones make up 0.45% to 0.6%. Sequencing was carried out using naive CXCR3- CD8+ T cells from blood. These receptors originate from a human donor in good health. Some clones in this sample may be carry-over from other donors' samples. Both conserved end residues are part of each CDR3. Each record gives: V gene, CDR3 length, J gene, CDR3 protein.

v_gene: TRBV28; len: 15; j_gene: TRBJ1-2; CDR3aa: CASSFGQTGGFGYTF
v_gene: TRBV29-1; len: 14; j_gene: TRBJ2-5; CDR3aa: CSVEPGQEPETQYF
v_gene: TRBV11-2; len: 14; j_gene: TRBJ2-3; CDR3aa: CASSLGRNLDTQYF
v_gene: TRBV24-1; len: 18; j_gene: TRBJ2-3; CDR3aa: CATSDSLAGGYSTDTQYF
v_gene: TRBV5-6; len: 13; j_gene: TRBJ2-7; CDR3aa: CASSVSGTYEQYF
v_gene: TRBV3-1; len: 16; j_gene: TRBJ2-7; CDR3aa: CASSQEDRGGVSEQYF
v_gene: TRBV12-3/TRBV12-4; len: 12; j_gene: TRBJ2-5; CDR3aa: CATAGAMETQYF
v_gene: TRBV25-1; len: 16; j_gene: TRBJ1-4; CDR3aa: CASSGPKQGEGEKLFF
v_gene: TRBV29-1; len: 15; j_gene: TRBJ2-1; CDR3aa: CSVDGQGDYRDEQFF
v_gene: TRBV5-1; len: 16; j_gene: TRBJ2-1; CDR3aa: CASSLDLGLNYNEQFF
v_gene: TRBV30; len: 14; j_gene: TRBJ2-7; CDR3aa: CAWNIVTGAYEQYF
v_gene: TRBV5-6; len: 15; j_gene: TRBJ2-7; CDR3aa: CASSFPGQGLYEQYF
v_gene: TRBV29-1; len: 13; j_gene: TRBJ2-2; CDR3aa: CSVELDPTGELFF
v_gene: TRBV3-1; len: 19; j_gene: TRBJ2-2; CDR3aa: CASSQARPGTSGRNGELFF
v_gene: TRBV12-3/TRBV12-4; len: 14; j_gene: TRBJ1-6; CDR3aa: CASSFTGGSSPLHF
v_gene: TRBV28; len: 14; j_gene: TRBJ1-2; CDR3aa: CASSWPGGRYGYTF
v_gene: TRBV12-3/TRBV12-4; len: 16; j_gene: TRBJ2-2; CDR3aa: CASTLRFAINTGELFF
v_gene: TRBV7-9; len: 16; j_gene: TRBJ1-1; CDR3aa: CASSHNGRGPTAEAFF
v_gene: TRBV5-4; len: 15; j_gene: TRBJ2-7; CDR3aa: CASSPGLAGAHEQYF
v_gene: TRBV12-3/TRBV12-4; len: 13; j_gene: TRBJ2-5; CDR3aa: CASSLGTRETQYF
v_gene: TRBV7-8; len: 18; j_gene: TRBJ2-2; CDR3aa: CASSGHRDSTLYTGELFF
v_gene: TRBV29-1; len: 12; j_gene: TRBJ1-2; CDR3aa: CSVIDRAYGYTF
v_gene: TRBV2; len: 15; j_gene: TRBJ1-1; CDR3aa: CASSEGGGQNTEAFF
v_gene: TRBV7-9; len: 14; j_gene: TRBJ2-7; CDR3aa: CASSPDVNTYEQYF
v_gene: TRBV14; len: 14; j_gene: TRBJ2-7; CDR3aa: CASSQENRDHEQYF
v_gene: TRBV15; len: 14; j_gene: TRBJ2-4; CDR3aa: CATSRLTGENIQYF
v_gene: TRBV20-1; len: 14; j_gene: TRBJ2-7; CDR3aa: CSARDPAIPYEQYF
v_gene: TRBV28; len: 13; j_gene: TRBJ2-5; CDR3aa: CASSLFGEETQYF
v_gene: TRBV29-1; len: 14; j_gene: TRBJ2-5; CDR3aa: CSVEKQGGIETQYF
v_gene: TRBV28; len: 13; j_gene: TRBJ2-5; CDR3aa: CASSLGVQETQYF
v_gene: TRBV10-3; len: 16; j_gene: TRBJ2-1; CDR3aa: CAISDRRDRGIDEQFF
v_gene: TRBV29-1; len: 13; j_gene: TRBJ2-2; CDR3aa: CSVLTVNTGELFF
v_gene: TRBV9; len: 15; j_gene: TRBJ2-1; CDR3aa: CASSVSGGLRNEQFF
v_gene: TRBV5-1; len: 12; j_gene: TRBJ2-7; CDR3aa: CARSRTQDEQYF
v_gene: TRBV6-5; len: 15; j_gene: TRBJ2-3; CDR3aa: CASSYTAGSTDTQYF
v_gene: TRBV10-3; len: 16; j_gene: TRBJ1-1; CDR3aa: CAISEASTGLNTEAFF
v_gene: TRBV6-5; len: 14; j_gene: TRBJ2-2; CDR3aa: CASSKGSATGELFF
v_gene: TRBV29-1; len: 14; j_gene: TRBJ2-2; CDR3aa: CSVEIPGRAGELFF
v_gene: TRBV2; len: 17; j_gene: TRBJ2-7; CDR3aa: CASSEALRDRVAYEQYF
v_gene: TRBV28; len: 15; j_gene: TRBJ2-5; CDR3aa: CASSFLIGNQETQYF
v_gene: TRBV3-1; len: 14; j_gene: TRBJ2-2; CDR3aa: CASSQRQGPGELFF
v_gene: TRBV19; len: 16; j_gene: TRBJ1-1; CDR3aa: CASSIDLSAVGSEAFF
v_gene: TRBV2; len: 12; j_gene: TRBJ2-1; CDR3aa: CASSDTGNEQFF
v_gene: TRBV5-6; len: 15; j_gene: TRBJ2-1; CDR3aa: CASSTGLDRINEQFF
v_gene: TRBV25-1; len: 13; j_gene: TRBJ2-7; CDR3aa: CASSESGYRGRYF
v_gene: TRBV29-1; len: 11; j_gene: TRBJ2-7; CDR3aa: CSVETPYEQYF